Below, 30 T cell receptor beta chains from the same sample are listed, as sequenced in a study of shared clonotypes between healthy human individuals. The assay was immunoSEQ multiplex PCR, and TCRdb's table has in-frame clones only and misses some. This sample has 550,000 to 800,000 clones, with roughly 70% found just once. The sequencing sample was made of memory CD4+ T cells sorted from blood. Indicated subset: CD45RA-negative fraction. The receptors come from a woman under 40 in good health.

A few counts support this clone. The chain is built from TRBV27 and TRBJ2-2; maybe TRBD2 (6 bases). Between the trimmed V and J ends, which lost 2 bases and 1 base, there was a span of 8 bases. The CDR3 loop spans 15 amino acids. Per germline, CDR1 MNHEY and CDR2 SMNVEV (reference sequence). The CDR3 DNA reads as TGTGCCAGCAGTTTAAGGGGACTGAACACCGGGGAGCTGTTTTTT. Protein sequence: CASSLRGLNTGELFF.

The chain recombines TRBV14 with TRBJ1-3, with D hard to call. V was shortened by 4 bases and J by 0 bases, with 7 bases between the two germline ends. The CDR3 is 14 amino acids. Germline values: CDR1 SGHDN, CDR2 FVKESK. CDR3 sequence reads: CASSLAASGNTIYF. The CDR3 region has the DNA TGTGCCAGCAGCCTGGCTGCCTCTGGAAACACCATATATTTT.

J is TRBJ1-1 and V is TRBV5-6; 9 nucleotides agree with TRBD1. This CDR3 comprises 18 residues. With 1 base clipped from V and 1 base from J, the junction kept 11 bases outside the gene matches. The germline CDR1 and CDR2 sequences are SGHDT and YYEEEE. CDR3 residues: CASSLLTGQGPKNTEAFF. The CDR3 region has the DNA TGTGCCAGCAGCTTGTTGACCGGACAGGGGCCCAAGAACACTGAAGCTTTCTTT.

The V call is TRBV5-1, the J call TRBJ2-7, with D possibly matching TRBD1 (5 bases). CDR1 is SGHRS, CDR2 YFSETQ, per germline. The CDR3 contains 15 residues. The V end was cut by 2 bases, the J end by 5 bases, with 17 bases between. CDR3 loop: CASSFGARENDEQYF. CDR3 DNA: TGCGCCAGCAGCTTTGGGGCCAGGGAAAACGACGAGCAGTACTTC.

This clone was detected a few times. V usage is TRBV18 and J usage is TRBJ1-1; D gene ambiguous. Germline V lookup: CDR1 KGHSH, CDR2 LQKENI. V lost 0 bases and J 1 base, leaving 6 bases between the germline ends. The CDR3 sequence is 14 residues long. CDR3 bases: TGTGCCAGCTCACCACCGTCAGGGAACACTGAAGCTTTCTTT. Translating it yields CASSPPSGNTEAFF.

A few counts support this clone. This chain joins TRBV28 and TRBJ2-5; TRBD1 might be the D (5 bases). There are 12 residues in the CDR3. The V gene's germline CDR1 is MDHEN and CDR2 SYDVKM. The V end lost 7 bases, the J end lost 5 bases, and 11 bases lay between the germline ends. The CDR3 loop reads CASKRGAETQYF. The CDR3 nucleotides read TGTGCCAGCAAAAGGGGCGCGGAGACCCAGTACTTC.

This chain uses TRBV11-2 with TRBJ2-2; D unclear. CDR3 length equals 15 residues. Germline CDR1 SGHAT, CDR2 FQNNGV. V lost 1 base and J lost 1, with 7 bases in between. CDR3 DNA sequence: TGTGCCAGCAGCTTAGCATGGCAGAACACCGGGGAGCTGTTTTTT. Translated: CASSLAWQNTGELFF.

In this sample, this clone turned up a few times. The chain employs TRBV23-1 and TRBJ1-5; D uncertain. TRBV23-1 is designated an ORF whose function remains uncertain. This CDR3 has 17 residues. Trimming shortened V by 1 base and J by 0 bases, and 13 bases separated the two germline ends. This chain's CDR3 is CASSQWVGGISNQPQHF. The CDR3 DNA is TGCGCCAGCAGTCAATGGGTGGGCGGCATTAGCAATCAGCCCCAGCATTTT.

V and J are TRBV7-8 and TRBJ2-7; 13 nucleotides match TRBD2. Trimming at V came to 6 bases and at J to 4 bases, leaving 9 bases not matched to a gene. The CDR3 spans 16 residues. Germline V gene data show CDR1 as SGHVS and CDR2 as FQNEAQ. The DNA for the CDR3 is TGTGCCAGCAGTCGTGGACCGGGACTAGCGGGATACGAGCAGTACTTC. Its protein product is CASSRGPGLAGYEQYF. Filled out from reference TRBV7-8 and TRBJ2-7, the complete variable domain reads GAGVSQSPRYKVAKRGQDVALRCDPISGHVSLFWYQQALGQGPEFLTYFQNEAQLDKSGLPSDRFFAERPEGSVSTLKIQRTQQEDSAVYLCASSRGPGLAGYEQYFGPGTRLTVT.

The chain has TRBV19 and TRBJ2-1, with 12 bases that match TRBD1. V was pared by 8 bases and J by 5 bases, with 7 bases of the junction left unmatched. This CDR3 comprises 15 residues. Per the germline V gene, CDR1 is LNHDA and CDR2 is SQIVND (reference sequence). The CDR3 sequence: CASHEGQGAHNEQFF. The CDR3 bases are TGTGCCAGTCACGAGGGACAGGGGGCACACAATGAGCAGTTCTTC. The full variable domain, in which reference TRBV19 and TRBJ2-1 provide the parts outside the CDR3, is DGGITQSPKYLFRKEGQNVTLSCEQNLNHDAMYWYRQDPGQGLRLIYYSQIVNDFQKGDIAEGYSVSREKKESFPLTVTSAQKNPTAFYLCASHEGQGAHNEQFFGPGTRLTVL.

This clone is a singleton in its sample. The chain recombines TRBV5-1 with TRBJ2-7, with D possibly TRBD1 on 6 matching bases. V lost 4 bases to trimming and J lost 7 bases, with 18 bases between them. This CDR3 contains 14 residues. In germline, CDR1 is SGHRS, CDR2 YFSETQ. The CDR3 DNA sequence: TGCGCCAGCAGCCCGGGACATGAGGCGTCGGAGCAGTACTTC. It specifies CASSPGHEASEQYF.

The V gene is TRBV27, the J gene TRBJ1-2, with D unresolved. Trimming cost V 5 bases and J 8 bases, with 27 bases left between them. Germline CDR1 is MNHEY and CDR2 is SMNVEV (reference sequence). This CDR3 is 17 amino acids long. The CDR3 DNA reads TGTGCCAGCAGTCCGCACCTCGTTCTAGGGTCAACGGGAGGCTACACCTTC. It specifies CASSPHLVLGSTGGYTF.

The V and J genes are TRBV18 and TRBJ1-5, with TRBD1 matching over 7 bases. The V and J ends lost 5 bases and 6 bases, in that order; junction bases with no gene match: 13. This CDR3 has 16 residues. Germline-derived CDR1 and CDR2 are KGHSH and LQKENI. CDR3 loop: CASSFGTTGRLQPQHF. The CDR3 nucleotides read TGTGCCAGCTCATTCGGGACGACAGGGAGACTTCAGCCCCAGCATTTT.

The J gene is TRBJ1-5, the V gene TRBV7-6, with D unclear. The CDR3 contains 13 residues. Trimming stripped 3 bases from V and 3 bases from J, with 6 bases between. Germline values: CDR1 SGHVS, CDR2 FNYEAQ. The CDR3 sequence: CASSFGPNQPQHF. The CDR3 DNA follows: TGTGCCAGCAGCTTCGGTCCCAATCAGCCCCAGCATTTT.

This clone was seen once. The V call is TRBV25-1, the J call TRBJ1-4; maybe TRBD1 (5 bases). V lost 6 bases, J lost 7 bases, and 15 bases lay in between. CDR1 is MGHDK, CDR2 SYGVNS, per germline. This CDR3 is 14 amino acids long. CDR3 coding DNA: TGTGCCAGCAGCTCCGGGACGCGGGGTGAAAAACTGTTTTTT. Its protein product is CASSSGTRGEKLFF.

This clone has only a few counts. This sequence joins TRBV5-1 and TRBJ2-5, with D possibly matching TRBD2 (6 bases). The germline gives CDR1 SGHRS, CDR2 YFSETQ. The CDR3 is made up of 14 amino acids. The V gene lost 0 bases and the J gene lost 4 bases, with 10 bases spanning the gap. CDR3 sequence reads: CASSLDAGRETQYF. CDR3 coding DNA: TGCGCCAGCAGCTTGGACGCGGGGAGAGAGACCCAGTACTTC.

This clone was seen a single time. This chain links TRBV7-9 with TRBJ2-3; 7 nucleotides align to TRBD2. Germline V CDR1 and CDR2: SEHNR, FQNEAQ (reference sequence). Trimming removed 5 bases from V and 0 bases from J; junction bases left unmatched: 5. This CDR3 contains 15 residues. CDR3 nucleotide sequence: TGTGCCAGCAGCATCGGACTAGTCAGCACAGATACGCAGTATTTT. It codes for CASSIGLVSTDTQYF.

A remark on this clone: Other DNA sequences from this sample encode an identical CDR3 as well. V and J are TRBV11-2 and TRBJ1-5; no clear D gene. Germline V lookup: CDR1 SGHAT, CDR2 FQNNGV. The germline V and J ends were trimmed by 1 base and 3 bases, with 4 bases remaining between them. The CDR3 length is 13 residues. CDR3 in DNA: TGTGCCAGCAGCTTAGGCCTCAATCAGCCCCAGCATTTT. It translates to CASSLGLNQPQHF. Based on the CDR3 plus reference TRBV11-2 and TRBJ1-5, the full variable domain is EAGVAQSPRYKIIEKRQSVAFWCNPISGHATLYWYQQILGQGPKLLIQFQNNGVVDDSQLPKDRFSAERLKGVDSTLKIQPAKLEDSAVYLCASSLGLNQPQHFGDGTRLSIL.

This clone has a single count. The gene calls are TRBV7-7 and TRBJ2-1, with D hard to call. Germline V gene lookup returns CDR1 SSHAT and CDR2 FNYEAQ (reference sequence). This CDR3 is 15 amino acids long. The V end lost 1 base, the J end lost 0 bases, and 7 bases lay between the germline ends. The CDR3 reads CASSLGPSSYNEQFF. CDR3 nucleotides: TGTGCCAGCAGCTTAGGTCCTAGCTCCTACAATGAGCAGTTCTTC.

The CDR3 region has the DNA TGTGCCAGCAGCTTATTGAGCGGGAGGACAGATACGCAGTATTTT. It is translated as CASSLLSGRTDTQYF. V and J are TRBV7-2 and TRBJ2-3; 9 bases map to TRBD2. The germline gives CDR1 SGHTA, CDR2 FQGNSA. CDR3 length: 15 amino acids. Unmatched junction bases numbered 3, after V lost 2 bases and J lost 3 bases.

The sample holds one count of this clone. The chain combines TRBV27 with TRBJ1-1; D gene ambiguous. CDR1 MNHEY and CDR2 SMNVEV come from the germline V gene (reference sequence). This CDR3 spans 13 amino acids. Trimming took 7 bases from V and 1 from J, leaving 10 bases between them. Here the CDR3 reads CASKYTQNTEAFF. CDR3 coding DNA: TGTGCCAGCAAATATACACAGAACACTGAAGCTTTCTTT.

The rearrangement links TRBV4-1 to TRBJ2-3; D is possibly TRBD1 (6 bases). Germline V gene lookup returns CDR1 MGHRA and CDR2 YSYEKL. CDR3 length: 14 residues. V was pared by 6 bases and J by 4 bases, with 14 bases between. The CDR3 loop is CASREWTVADTQYF. Written as DNA, the CDR3 is TGCGCCAGCAGAGAGTGGACAGTGGCAGATACGCAGTATTTT.

The V call is TRBV5-1, the J call TRBJ2-1; TRBD2 aligns across 10 bases. Germline CDR1 is SGHRS and CDR2 is YFSETQ. The CDR3 is 16 residues long. With 4 bases clipped from V and 7 bases from J, the junction kept 11 bases outside the gene matches. The CDR3 protein is CASSRGTAGGKNEQFF. CDR3 sequence (DNA): TGCGCCAGCAGCCGCGGAACAGCGGGAGGGAAAAATGAGCAGTTCTTC.

This chain uses TRBV5-8 with TRBJ2-7; a possible D gene is TRBD1 (6 bases). Trimming took off 4 bases at V and 1 base at J, with 12 bases between the two ends. CDR3 length: 14 amino acids. Germline lookup yields CDR1 SGHTS and CDR2 YDEGEE. CDR3 bases: TGTGCCAGCAGCCGCAGGGGAAGGTCCTACGAGCAGTACTTC. Translated: CASSRRGRSYEQYF.

The table lists this clone with a few counts. This sequence joins TRBV2 and TRBJ2-2; 7 positions agree with TRBD2. Germline V gene lookup returns CDR1 SNHLY and CDR2 FYNNEI. The CDR3 contains 15 residues. Trimming took 6 bases from V and 3 from J; bases not matched to a gene: 7. This CDR3 is CASRPGGWDTGELFF. The CDR3 nucleotides read TGTGCCAGCAGACCGGGAGGCTGGGACACCGGGGAGCTGTTTTTT.

The chain combines TRBV7-9 with TRBJ2-4, with 7 bases lining up with TRBD2. Germline loops: CDR1 SEHNR, CDR2 FQNEAQ (reference sequence). J gave up 2 bases and V 2 bases, and 9 bases lay outside the gene matches. The CDR3 is made up of 17 amino acids. The CDR3, as DNA: TGTGCCAGCAGCTTAATCGCAGGGAGGGTGACCAAAAACATTCAGTACTTC. This encodes CASSLIAGRVTKNIQYF. The full variable domain, in which reference TRBV7-9 and TRBJ2-4 provide the parts outside the CDR3, is DTGVSQNPRHKITKRGQNVTFRCDPISEHNRLYWYRQTLGQGPEFLTYFQNEAQLEKSRLLSDRFSAERPKGSFSTLEIQRTEQGDSAMYLCASSLIAGRVTKNIQYFGAGTRLSVL.

The J gene is TRBJ2-2, the V gene TRBV6-5; TRBD1 matches 8 bases. The CDR3 has 15 residues. V shed 7 bases, J shed 2 bases, and the junction held 6 bases outside the gene matches. The V gene's germline CDR1 is MNHEY and CDR2 SVGAGI. CDR3 coding DNA: TGTGCCAGCAAAAGGACAGGGTTCAACACCGGGGAGCTGTTTTTT. Amino acids: CASKRTGFNTGELFF.

Concerning this clone: The sample contains more than one DNA sequence encoding this CDR3. The chain uses TRBV11-2 and TRBJ2-1; D possibly matches TRBD1 or TRBD2 (5 bases each). The CDR3 loop spans 15 amino acids. V was trimmed by 1 base and J by 0 bases, leaving 7 bases between them. Looked up from germline, CDR1 is SGHAT and CDR2 is FQNNGV. CDR3 loop: CASSLAGSSYNEQFF. Written as DNA, the CDR3 is TGTGCCAGCAGCTTAGCAGGGAGCTCCTACAATGAGCAGTTCTTC.

This clone was detected only a few times. A much larger clone lies one base from this, so it may be a read error. In the same sample, other DNA sequences code for this CDR3. V and J are TRBV2 and TRBJ2-2, with D hard to call. Looked up from germline, CDR1 is SNHLY and CDR2 is FYNNEI. The V and J ends lost 1 base and 4 bases respectively, with 4 bases between them. There are 13 residues in the CDR3. The CDR3 DNA follows: TGTGCCAGCAGTGAAGGGGGCACCGGGGAGCTGTTTTTT. Protein sequence: CASSEGGTGELFF.

The chain combines TRBV6-1 with TRBJ2-1; no clear D gene. The CDR3 covers 13 residues. Germline CDR1 MNHNS, CDR2 SASEGT. Trimming shortened V by 6 bases and J by 12 bases, and 18 bases separated the two germline ends. CDR3 amino acids: CASRGSTGEGQFF. CDR3 sequence (DNA): TGTGCCAGCAGGGGATCGACTGGCGAAGGGCAGTTCTTC.